The source of this T cell receptor beta chain is a study of CD8 T cells in Susac syndrome (dated by TCRdb to about 2019). The study in broad terms: Among the Susac syndrome patients who were sequenced, clinically active disease was present in over 5 and clinical remission was observed in under ten. At blood withdrawal, Susac syndrome patients were therapy-naive, treated with corticosteroids (with IVIg additionally given to some), or treated with IVIg alone. Whether CD8+ T cell activation and differentiation in Susac syndrome was antigen driven was tested using repertoire sequencing. Broad study findings and their caveats: The number of individuals in the TCR sequencing and HLA analysis was acknowledged as relatively small. In patients with Susac syndrome, the CD4+ T cell repertoire showed no detectable clonal expansion.

This clonotype was recorded only once. No antigen is known for it. Germline is not matched at one junction end, which may reflect a read error. High-throughput TCR beta sequencing profiled peripheral blood CD8+ and CD4+ T cells from healthy donors, Susac syndrome patients and multiple sclerosis patients. Susac syndrome patients met recently defined diagnostic criteria for definite or probable disease. CD8+ TEMRA cells were enriched by FACS, while bulk CD8+ and CD4+ T cells were purified by magnetic negative isolation. Blood was drawn into EDTA tubes, processed within 24 hours, and PBMCs were isolated by density gradient centrifugation. PBMCs intended for TCR sequencing were cryopreserved in liquid nitrogen and were subsequently thawed in a 37 degrees C water bath. The sorted or isolated CD4+, CD8+ and CD8+ TEMRA cells reached a purity of at least 90%. RNA was extracted with the RNeasy kit and about 0.5 to 1 ug was reverse transcribed using random hexamers. The immunoSEQ multiplex PCR assay, covering 54 Vbeta and 13 Jbeta segments, was used to amplify TCR beta CDR3 regions. To correct PCR amplification bias, a synthetic template baseline was used for both primer optimization and computational correction. As for how the authors treated the data: Reads were annotated to V, D and J genes according to IMGT and were analyzed with immunoSEQ Analyzer, with only productive sequences retained. Clonality was calculated as one minus the Shannon entropy normalized by log2 of the number of productive unique sequences. Public and private clones were assessed among the 100 most prevalent clones of each patient and control. A clone was defined as Susac-specific if it was absent from the healthy and MS cohorts, from roughly 990 published viral clones and from other ImmuneACCESS disease sequences. TCRdb ran its own pipeline on the public reads, namely fastp trimming at Q25 and MiXCR clone calling, and kept in-frame beta chains. Each entry merges the rows of one CDR3 protein and shows their most common DNA and genes. The V and J calls here are based on TCRdb, not the publication. The sample contains about 240,000 distinct CDR3 sequences, about 95% of them found a single time. Roughly 0.1% of the sample is held by the ten biggest clonotypes.

Including the terminal cysteine and phenylalanine, the CDR3 comprises 15 residues. This entry keeps only the CDR3 DNA: 45 bases, framed from base 1. From a lookup of the germline V gene, CDR1 and CDR2 are SGHTA and FQGTGA. The sequencing input was CD4+ T cells from PBMCs. The source is a human donor with Susac syndrome. This chain joins TRBV7-3 to TRBJ2-6, with the D call perhaps TRBD1 or TRBD2, as 6 bases match in each case. The CDR3 here reads CASSPTGTGTNVLTF. The nucleotide sequence reads as follows: TGTGCCAGCAGCCCAACAGGGACTGGGACCAACGTCCTGACTTTC.